Each of the 5 T cell receptor beta chains below was sequenced from the same sample in a study of T cell clonotyping in hematopoietic cell transplantation. Described time point: recipient sample about 28 days before transplant, after cytoreduction. Measured with immunoSEQ multiplex PCR; TCRdb has only the in-frame clones, and not every one. The sample has around 45,000 clones, roughly 80% seen once; the top ten hold 5.3%. The sequencing here drew on peripheral blood mononuclear cells, taken before stem cell transplant. These TCRs come from a man in his sixties with myelodysplastic syndrome. Some clones in this sample may be carry-over from other donors' samples.

V and J are TRBV11-3 and TRBJ2-7, with 9 nucleotides matching TRBD1. With 5 bases clipped from V and 2 bases from J, the junction kept 7 bases outside the gene matches. Germline CDR1 reads SGHNT; CDR2 reads YENEEA. The CDR3 sequence is 15 residues long. CDR3 nucleotides: TGTGCCAGCAGCCTAACCGGGACAGGGCCCTACGAGCAGTACTTC. This encodes CASSLTGTGPYEQYF. The full variable domain, in which reference TRBV11-3 and TRBJ2-7 provide the parts outside the CDR3, is EAGVVQSPRYKIIEKKQPVAFWCNPISGHNTLYWYLQNLGQGPELLIRYENEEAVDDSQLPKDRFSAERLKGVDSTLKIQPAELGDSAVYLCASSLTGTGPYEQYFGPGTRLTVT.

The V gene is TRBV9, the J gene TRBJ2-3, with TRBD2 identical over 9 bases. CDR3 length: 16 amino acids. J gave up 9 bases and V 1 base, and 12 bases lay outside the gene matches. Germline V CDR1 and CDR2: SGDLS, YYNGEE. The CDR3 DNA is TGTGCCAGCAGCGTAATTCTGGGCGGGGGGGCCGAGACGCAGTATTTT. Its translation: CASSVILGGGAETQYF.

This chain links TRBV27 with TRBJ2-7; maybe TRBD1 (5 bases). CDR1 is MNHEY, CDR2 SMNVEV, per germline (reference sequence). Trimming pared 3 bases from V and 3 bases from J, leaving 18 bases between. The CDR3 totals 16 residues. The DNA for the CDR3 is TGTGCCAGCAGTTTGATGTGGGGCCACTCTAACTACGAGCAGTACTTC. Translated, it gives CASSLMWGHSNYEQYF.

This chain uses TRBV7-2 with TRBJ1-2; D is perhaps TRBD1 (6 bases). The germline V and J ends were trimmed by 1 base and 7 bases, with 19 bases remaining between them. The CDR3 totals 16 residues. Germline lookup yields CDR1 SGHTA and CDR2 FQGNSA. CDR3 coding DNA: TGTGCCAGCAGCTTAGATTTTGGACAGTCTAAACCTGGCTACACCTTC. Translation: CASSLDFGQSKPGYTF.

The V call is TRBV5-1, the J call TRBJ2-4; no clear D. The V and J ends lost 0 bases and 8 bases respectively, with 15 bases between them. Germline lookup yields CDR1 SGHRS and CDR2 YFSETQ. The CDR3 extends over 15 amino acids. CDR3 residues: CASSLASLRADIQYF. As DNA, the CDR3 is TGCGCCAGCAGCTTGGCCTCACTTCGGGCGGACATTCAGTACTTC.